These 25 T cell receptor beta chains share one sample of origin, sequenced in a study of blood T cell repertoires in COVID-19. Data came from immunoSEQ multiplex PCR; TCRdb stores just in-frame clones and leaves some out. The sample records some 150,000 clones, around 86% being singletons. Sequenced input: peripheral blood. All receptors come from a man aged 50 or older who had recovered from COVID-19.

The J gene is TRBJ1-2, the V gene TRBV6-6, with TRBD1 matching over 7 bases. The CDR3 consists of 13 residues. In germline, CDR1 is MNHNY, CDR2 SVGAGI (reference sequence). V gave up 6 bases and J gave up 7 bases; unmatched junction bases: 8. CDR3 coding DNA: TGTGCCAGCAGCTTCGACAGGGCCGGTGGCTACACCTTC. Translated: CASSFDRAGGYTF.

This chain connects TRBV6-2 or TRBV6-3 to TRBJ2-3, with D hard to call. V lost 2 bases and J 4 bases, leaving 16 bases between the germline ends. Germline V gene lookup returns CDR1 MNHEY and CDR2 SVGEGT. The CDR3 sequence is 16 residues long. The CDR3 DNA follows: TGTGCCAGCAGTTACGGAGCTATGAATGCCGCAGATACGCAGTATTTT. Protein product: CASSYGAMNAADTQYF.

This clone was seen ten or more times. The chain's CDR3 is CASSVGQASEKLFF. The CDR3 DNA follows: TGTGCCAGCAGCGTCGGACAAGCCTCTGAAAAACTGTTTTTT. V is TRBV6-2 or TRBV6-3 and J is TRBJ1-4; D is possibly TRBD1 (5 bases). The CDR3 has 14 amino acids. Per germline, CDR1 MNHEY and CDR2 SVGEGT. V was pared by 6 bases and J by 7 bases, with 15 bases between.

This chain joins TRBV6-2 or TRBV6-3 and TRBJ1-2; no firm D call. Trimming removed 2 bases at V and 6 bases at J, with 4 bases between. CDR3 length: 11 residues. Germline loops: CDR1 MNHEY, CDR2 SVGEGT. CDR3: CASSYPDGYTF. The CDR3 DNA reads as TGTGCCAGCAGTTACCCAGATGGCTACACCTTC.

The rearrangement uses TRBV7-9 and TRBJ1-6; TRBD1 is a possible D gene (6 bases). V was cut by 5 bases and J by 10 bases, with 24 bases left in between. The CDR3 runs 17 residues. Germline CDR1 reads SEHNR; CDR2 reads FQNEAQ (reference sequence). Here the CDR3 DNA reads TGTGCCAGCAGCACACGACAGGCTAATGCCGTAACCTCACCCCTCCACTTT. Its protein product is CASSTRQANAVTSPLHF.

This clone was recorded a few times. V is TRBV5-4 and J is TRBJ2-7, with D maybe TRBD1 (5 bases). Per the germline V gene, CDR1 is SGHNT and CDR2 is YYREEE (reference sequence). CDR3 size: 13 residues. Deletions cut 0 bases from V and 6 bases from J, with 10 bases between. CDR3: CASSLESGSEQYF. The CDR3 nucleotides read TGTGCCAGCAGCTTGGAGTCAGGGTCCGAGCAGTACTTC. The variable domain in full, with the rest retrieved from reference TRBV5-4 and TRBJ2-7, is ETGVTQSPTHLIKTRGQQVTLRCSSQSGHNTVSWYQQALGQGPQFIFQYYREEENGRGNFPPRFSGLQFPNYSSELNVNALELDDSALYLCASSLESGSEQYFGPGTRLTVT.

V gene TRBV7-9 combines with J gene TRBJ2-5; D is possibly TRBD1 (5 bases). Trimming took off 4 bases at V and 2 bases at J, with 8 bases between the two ends. The CDR3 contains 13 residues. Germline assignment: CDR1 SEHNR and CDR2 FQNEAQ (reference sequence). CDR3 coding DNA: TGTGCCAGCAGCTGGGGCAGTCAAGAGACCCAGTACTTC. Amino acid sequence: CASSWGSQETQYF. Drawing the rest from reference TRBV7-9 and TRBJ2-5, the complete variable domain is DTGVSQNPRHKITKRGQNVTFRCDPISEHNRLYWYRQTLGQGPEFLTYFQNEAQLEKSRLLSDRFSAERPKGSFSTLEIQRTEQGDSAMYLCASSWGSQETQYFGPGTRLLVL.

The genes are TRBV12-3 or TRBV12-4 and TRBJ2-7; no reliable D call. CDR3 length equals 12 residues. V gave up 4 bases and J gave up 2 bases, with 6 bases separating them. This chain's CDR3 is CASSSGTYEQYF. Written as DNA, the CDR3 is TGTGCCAGCAGTTCGGGTACCTACGAGCAGTACTTC.

The CDR3, as DNA: TGTGCCACCAGCCCGACCGACAGGGCCGGGGCCAACGTCCTGACTTTC. Protein sequence: CATSPTDRAGANVLTF. The chain is built from TRBV15 and TRBJ2-6; TRBD1 matches 7 bases. Germline-derived CDR1 and CDR2 are LNHNV and YYDKDF (reference sequence). This CDR3 is built from 16 residues. The V segment lost 5 bases and the J segment 4 bases; nucleotides outside the gene matches: 8. Looking up the rest from reference TRBV15 and TRBJ2-6 gives the full variable domain: DAMVIQNPRYQVTQFGKPVTLSCSQTLNHNVMYWYQQKSSQAPKLLFHYYDKDFNNEADTPDNFQSRRPNTSFCFLDIRSPGLGDTAMYLCATSPTDRAGANVLTFGAGSRLTVL.

This chain links TRBV19 with TRBJ2-3, with D possibly being TRBD1 (6 bases). The CDR3 has 14 amino acids. Germline V lookup: CDR1 LNHDA, CDR2 SQIVND (reference sequence). V was pared by 4 bases and J by 4 bases, with 12 bases between. The CDR3 loop is CASSSRQASDTQYF. CDR3 in DNA: TGTGCCAGTAGTAGCAGACAGGCCTCAGATACGCAGTATTTT.

This chain links TRBV11-2 with TRBJ2-3, with 7 bases matching TRBD2. This CDR3 is 16 amino acids long. J lost 1 base, V lost 5 bases, and 9 bases had no gene match. The V gene's germline CDR1 is SGHAT and CDR2 FQNNGV. CDR3 loop: CASSPRDYTRTDTQYF. As DNA, the CDR3 is TGTGCCAGCAGCCCCCGGGACTACACTCGCACAGATACGCAGTATTTT.

Remarks on this clone: Within the sample, other DNA sequences also encode this same CDR3. This chain connects TRBV9 to TRBJ1-6; 7 nucleotides agree with TRBD1. There are 14 residues in the CDR3. The germline CDR1 and CDR2 sequences are SGDLS and YYNGEE. Trimming cost V 2 bases and J 4 bases; bases outside gene matches: 0. The CDR3 region is CASSVDRYNSPLHF. CDR3 bases: TGTGCCAGCAGCGTGGACAGGTATAATTCACCCCTCCACTTT.

V usage is TRBV6-6 and J usage is TRBJ2-1, with D possibly TRBD2 on 5 matching bases. V was shortened by 2 bases and J by 10 bases, with 9 bases between the two germline ends. Germline loops: CDR1 MNHNY, CDR2 SVGAGI (reference sequence). There are 12 residues in the CDR3. CDR3 bases: TGTGCCAGCAGTTACGGTTTAGCGGAGCAGTTCTTC. Translating gives CASSYGLAEQFF.

The chain uses TRBV27 and TRBJ1-1; tentatively, D is TRBD1 (5 bases). The CDR3 extends over 14 amino acids. CDR1 MNHEY and CDR2 SMNVEV come from the germline V gene (reference sequence). Trimming cost V 5 bases and J 0 bases, with 10 bases left between them. CDR3: CASSTRALNTEAFF. The CDR3 DNA reads TGTGCCAGCAGTACCAGGGCCCTGAACACTGAAGCTTTCTTT.

The gene calls are TRBV5-4 and TRBJ1-1, with D perhaps matching TRBD1 (6 bases). The V end lost 2 bases, the J end lost 2 bases, and 13 bases lay between the germline ends. The CDR3 runs 15 residues. The germline gives CDR1 SGHNT, CDR2 YYREEE (reference sequence). In DNA, the CDR3 is TGTGCCAGCAGCTTCGGGCAGGGACAAAACACTGAAGCTTTCTTT. This sequence encodes CASSFGQGQNTEAFF.

The chain couples TRBV28 to TRBJ2-2; D call uncertain. The length of the CDR3 is 14 residues. Germline CDR1 is MDHEN and CDR2 is SYDVKM. The V and J ends lost 6 bases and 4 bases respectively, with 12 bases between them. CDR3 bases: TGTGCCAGCAGGGGTTGGGCCATCACCGGGGAGCTGTTTTTT. Its translation is CASRGWAITGELFF.

This clone has just one count. The chain carries TRBV5-1 and TRBJ1-2; 9 nucleotides line up with TRBD1. The CDR3 extends over 14 amino acids. The germline gives CDR1 SGHRS, CDR2 YFSETQ. With V trimmed by 0 bases and J by 8 bases, 5 bases remained unmatched. CDR3: CASSLDPTGGGYTF. CDR3 DNA sequence: TGCGCCAGCAGCTTGGATCCGACAGGGGGAGGCTACACCTTC.

The chain uses TRBV5-1 and TRBJ1-1; unclear D gene. Per germline, CDR1 SGHRS and CDR2 YFSETQ. This CDR3 contains 13 residues. Trimming cost V 3 bases and J 1 base, with 7 bases left between them. CDR3 sequence reads: CASSSTPNTEAFF. CDR3 in DNA: TGCGCCAGCAGCTCCACACCGAACACTGAAGCTTTCTTT.

The chain is built from TRBV27 and TRBJ2-5, with 10 bases matching TRBD2. Germline loops: CDR1 MNHEY, CDR2 SMNVEV (reference sequence). The CDR3 covers 14 residues. Trimming removed 6 bases from V and 5 bases from J; junction bases left unmatched: 6. The CDR3 loop reads CASRQAGGPETQYF. For the CDR3, the DNA is TGTGCCAGCAGACAAGCGGGGGGGCCGGAGACCCAGTACTTC.

This chain's CDR3 is CASRGTDPTLHF. CDR3 DNA sequence: TGCGCCAGCCGCGGGACAGACCCGACCCTCCACTTT. The V and J genes are TRBV4-1 and TRBJ1-6, with TRBD1 matching over 7 bases. The CDR3 consists of 12 residues. V lost 8 bases and J lost 14; bases outside the gene matches: 9. Germline V lookup: CDR1 MGHRA, CDR2 YSYEKL.

The gene calls are TRBV6-5 and TRBJ2-3, with 7 bases identical to TRBD1. With V trimmed by 6 bases and J by 6 bases, 3 bases remained unmatched. CDR3 length: 12 residues. Germline V CDR1 and CDR2: MNHEY, SVGAGI. The CDR3 loop reads CASSLRGDTQYF. As DNA, the CDR3 is TGTGCCAGCAGCCTCAGGGGGGATACGCAGTATTTT.

This chain links TRBV10-3 with TRBJ1-3; 7 nucleotides align to TRBD1. V dropped 11 bases and J dropped 6; count of bases not matched to a gene: 4. Germline V CDR1 and CDR2: ENHRY, SYGVKD. This CDR3 has 11 residues. The CDR3 nucleotides are TGTGCCCTCGGACAGGAAAACACCATATATTTT. Translated: CALGQENTIYF.

The V gene is TRBV12-3 or TRBV12-4, the J gene TRBJ2-7, with D unclear. CDR3 length: 12 residues. The germline V and J ends were trimmed by 5 bases and 3 bases, with 8 bases remaining between them. In DNA form, the CDR3 reads TGTGCCAGCAGTGCAGTGCTCTACGAGCAGTACTTC. Residues: CASSAVLYEQYF.

The chain recombines TRBV13 with TRBJ2-1; D possibly corresponds to TRBD2 (5 bases). V shed 3 bases and J shed 0 bases, with 12 bases lying between them. CDR1 is PRHDT, CDR2 FYEKMQ, per germline (reference sequence). The CDR3 is 16 residues long. Written as DNA, the CDR3 is TGTGCCAGCAGCTTGTTCAGCGGTAGCTCCTACAATGAGCAGTTCTTC. Translating it yields CASSLFSGSSYNEQFF.

V and J are TRBV7-9 and TRBJ1-4; D unclear. Trimming pared 5 bases from V and 4 bases from J, leaving 8 bases between. The CDR3 covers 13 residues. Germline V gene sequence: CDR1 SEHNR, CDR2 FQNEAQ (reference sequence). The CDR3, as DNA: TGTGCCAGCAGCCTAGGAGTTAATGAAAAACTGTTTTTT. Translating it yields CASSLGVNEKLFF.